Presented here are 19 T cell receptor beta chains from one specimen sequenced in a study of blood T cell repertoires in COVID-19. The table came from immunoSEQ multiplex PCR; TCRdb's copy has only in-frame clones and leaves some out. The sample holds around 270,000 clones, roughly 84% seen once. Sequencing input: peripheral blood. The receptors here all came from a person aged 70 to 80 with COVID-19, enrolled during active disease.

The chain's CDR3 is CSVEEASGRASNEQFF. Written as DNA, the CDR3 is TGCAGCGTTGAAGAGGCCAGCGGGAGGGCCAGCAATGAGCAGTTCTTC. The chain recombines TRBV29-1 with TRBJ2-1; 10 nucleotides align to TRBD2. CDR3 length equals 16 residues. Germline V gene lookup returns CDR1 SQVTM and CDR2 ANQGSEA. Germline trimming cut 0 bases from V and 6 bases from J; bases unmatched to any gene: 8.

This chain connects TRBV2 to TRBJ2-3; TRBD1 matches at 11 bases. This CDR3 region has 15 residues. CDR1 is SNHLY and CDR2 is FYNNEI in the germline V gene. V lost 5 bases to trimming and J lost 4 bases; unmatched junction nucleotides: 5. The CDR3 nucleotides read TGTGCCAGCAGTACGGACAGGGGGCCGGCAGATACGCAGTATTTT. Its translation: CASSTDRGPADTQYF.

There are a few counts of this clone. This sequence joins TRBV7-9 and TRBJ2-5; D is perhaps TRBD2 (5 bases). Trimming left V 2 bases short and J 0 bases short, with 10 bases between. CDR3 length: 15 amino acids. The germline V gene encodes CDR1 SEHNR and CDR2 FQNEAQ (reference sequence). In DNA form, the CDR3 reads TGTGCCAGCAGCTTATACGGAGGAAACCAAGAGACCCAGTACTTC. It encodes CASSLYGGNQETQYF.

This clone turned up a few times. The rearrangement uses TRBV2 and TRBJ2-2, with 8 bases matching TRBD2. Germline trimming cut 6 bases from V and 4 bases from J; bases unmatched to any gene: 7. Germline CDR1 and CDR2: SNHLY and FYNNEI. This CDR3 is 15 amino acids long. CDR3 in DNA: TGTGCCAGCAGACTAGCGGAGTGGGGCACCGGGGAGCTGTTTTTT. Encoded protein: CASRLAEWGTGELFF.

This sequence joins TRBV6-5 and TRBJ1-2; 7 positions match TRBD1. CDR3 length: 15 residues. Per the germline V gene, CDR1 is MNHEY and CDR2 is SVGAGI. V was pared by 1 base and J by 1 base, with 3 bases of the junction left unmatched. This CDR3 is CASSYLTGINYGYTF. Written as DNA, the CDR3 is TGTGCCAGCAGTTACTTGACAGGGATTAACTATGGCTACACCTTC.

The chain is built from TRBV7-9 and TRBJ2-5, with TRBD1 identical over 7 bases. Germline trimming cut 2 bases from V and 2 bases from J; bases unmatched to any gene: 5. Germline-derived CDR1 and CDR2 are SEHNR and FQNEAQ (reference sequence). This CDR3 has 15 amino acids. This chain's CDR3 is CASSLNSRGQETQYF. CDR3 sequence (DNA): TGTGCCAGCAGCTTAAATTCCAGGGGGCAAGAGACCCAGTACTTC.

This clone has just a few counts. CDR3 sequence (DNA): TGTGCCAGTAGTTCACTAGCGGGAGGTGTAAATGAGCAGTTCTTC. It translates to CASSSLAGGVNEQFF. The chain carries TRBV19 and TRBJ2-1, with 12 bases matching TRBD2. J lost 7 bases, V lost 5 bases, and 6 bases had no gene match. This CDR3 has 15 amino acids. Germline CDR1 and CDR2: LNHDA and SQIVND (reference sequence).

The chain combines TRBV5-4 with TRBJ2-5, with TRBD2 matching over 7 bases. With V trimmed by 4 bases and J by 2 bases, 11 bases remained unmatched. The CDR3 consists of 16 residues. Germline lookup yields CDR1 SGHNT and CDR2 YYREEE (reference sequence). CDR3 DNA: TGTGCCAGCAGCCTCATAGCGGGCCGCCCACAAGAGACCCAGTACTTC. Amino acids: CASSLIAGRPQETQYF. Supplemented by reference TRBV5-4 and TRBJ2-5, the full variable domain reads ETGVTQSPTHLIKTRGQQVTLRCSSQSGHNTVSWYQQALGQGPQFIFQYYREEENGRGNFPPRFSGLQFPNYSSELNVNALELDDSALYLCASSLIAGRPQETQYFGPGTRLLVL.

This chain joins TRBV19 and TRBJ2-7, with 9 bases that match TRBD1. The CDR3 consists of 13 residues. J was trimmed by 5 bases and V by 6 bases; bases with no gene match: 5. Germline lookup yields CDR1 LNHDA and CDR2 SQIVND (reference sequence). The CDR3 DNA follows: TGTGCCAGTAGAAGGACAGGGGAAGACGAGCAGTACTTC. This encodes CASRRTGEDEQYF.

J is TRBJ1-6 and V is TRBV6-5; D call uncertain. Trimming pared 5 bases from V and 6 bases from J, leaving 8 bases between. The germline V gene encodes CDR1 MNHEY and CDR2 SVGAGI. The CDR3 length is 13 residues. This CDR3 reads CASSTAINSPLHF. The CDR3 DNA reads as TGTGCCAGCAGTACCGCGATTAATTCACCCCTCCACTTT.

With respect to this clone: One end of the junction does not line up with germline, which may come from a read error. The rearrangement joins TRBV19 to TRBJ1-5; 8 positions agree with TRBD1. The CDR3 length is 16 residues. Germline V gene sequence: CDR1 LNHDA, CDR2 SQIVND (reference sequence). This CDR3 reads CASSTPQGADNPPQHF. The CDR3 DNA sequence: TGTGCCAGTAGCACCCCCCAGGGGGCTGACAATCCGCCCCAGCATTTT.

CDR3 nucleotide sequence: TGTGCCAGCAGTACAAGCTCCTCCGGGACAGGGAGTAGCAATCAGCCCCAGCATTTT. Its protein product is CASSTSSSGTGSSNQPQHF. The gene calls are TRBV6-2 or TRBV6-3 and TRBJ1-5; TRBD1 agrees at 9 bases. The CDR3 extends over 19 amino acids. V lost 5 bases to trimming and J lost 0 bases; unmatched junction nucleotides: 14. Per the germline V gene, CDR1 is MNHEY and CDR2 is SVGEGT.

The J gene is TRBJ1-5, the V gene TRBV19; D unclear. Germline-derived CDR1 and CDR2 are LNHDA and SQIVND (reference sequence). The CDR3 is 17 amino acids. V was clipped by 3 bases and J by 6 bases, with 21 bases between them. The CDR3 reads CASSIYPQRAGTQPQHF. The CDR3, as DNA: TGTGCCAGTAGTATTTATCCGCAGCGGGCGGGCACTCAGCCCCAGCATTTT.

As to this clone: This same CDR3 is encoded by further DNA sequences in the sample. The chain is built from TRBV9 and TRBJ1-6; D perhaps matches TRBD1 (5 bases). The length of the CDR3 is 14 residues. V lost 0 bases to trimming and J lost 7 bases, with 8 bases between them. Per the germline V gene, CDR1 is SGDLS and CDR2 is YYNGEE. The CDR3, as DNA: TGTGCCAGCAGCGTAGGTCAGGGCAATTCACCCCTCCACTTT. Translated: CASSVGQGNSPLHF.

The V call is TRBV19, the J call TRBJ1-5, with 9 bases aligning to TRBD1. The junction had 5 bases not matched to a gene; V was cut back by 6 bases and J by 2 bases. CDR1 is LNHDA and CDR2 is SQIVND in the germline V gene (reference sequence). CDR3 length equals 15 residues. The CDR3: CASSRDREGNQPQHF. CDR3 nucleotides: TGTGCCAGTAGCCGGGACAGGGAGGGCAATCAGCCCCAGCATTTT.

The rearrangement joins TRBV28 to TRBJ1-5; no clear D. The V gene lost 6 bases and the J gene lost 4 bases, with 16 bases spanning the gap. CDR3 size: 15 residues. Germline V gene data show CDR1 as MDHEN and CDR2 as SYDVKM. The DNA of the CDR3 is TGTGCCAGCAGGGTCGGAAGGGAGAGAAATCAGCCCCAGCATTTT. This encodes CASRVGRERNQPQHF.

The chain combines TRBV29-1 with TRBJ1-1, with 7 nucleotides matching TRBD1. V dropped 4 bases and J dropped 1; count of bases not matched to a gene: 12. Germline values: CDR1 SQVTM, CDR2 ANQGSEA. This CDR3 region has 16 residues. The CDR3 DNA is TGCAGCGTTGCGATGATACTGACAGGGAGGAACACTGAAGCTTTCTTT. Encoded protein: CSVAMILTGRNTEAFF. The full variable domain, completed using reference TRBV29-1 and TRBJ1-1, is SAVISQKPSRDICQRGTSLTIQCQVDSQVTMMFWYRQQPGQSLTLIATANQGSEATYESGFVIDKFPISRPNLTFSTLTVSNMSPEDSSIYLCSVAMILTGRNTEAFFGQGTRLTVV.

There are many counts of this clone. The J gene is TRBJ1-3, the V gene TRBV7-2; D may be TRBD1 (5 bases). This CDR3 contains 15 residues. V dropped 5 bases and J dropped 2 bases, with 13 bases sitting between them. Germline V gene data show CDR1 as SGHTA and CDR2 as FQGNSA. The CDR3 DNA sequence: TGTGCCAGCAGCCCGGCGGCGGGGGCTGGAAACACCATATATTTT. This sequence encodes CASSPAAGAGNTIYF. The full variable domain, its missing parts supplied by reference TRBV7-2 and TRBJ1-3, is GAGVSQSPSNKVTEKGKDVELRCDPISGHTALYWYRQSLGQGLEFLIYFQGNSAPDKSGLPSDRFSAERTGGSVSTLTIQRTQQEDSAVYLCASSPAAGAGNTIYFGEGSWLTVV.

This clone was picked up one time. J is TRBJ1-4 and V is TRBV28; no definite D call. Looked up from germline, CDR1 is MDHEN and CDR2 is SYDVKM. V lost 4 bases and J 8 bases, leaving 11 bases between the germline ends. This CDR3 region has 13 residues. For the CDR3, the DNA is TGTGCCAGCAGTTACTCCGGTGAGGAAAAACTGTTTTTT. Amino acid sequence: CASSYSGEEKLFF.